Listed here are 23 T cell receptor beta chains from one sample, sequenced in a study of tumor and adjacent non-tumor tissue in lung cancer. No cell sorting was done before RNA was extracted from the tissue. Three rounds of nested PCR, following a modified ARM-PCR protocol, produced the TCRbeta library. MiXCR, run by TCRdb on the multiplex PCR reads, gives a single entry per CDR3 protein. This sample has about 200,000 distinct CDR3 sequences, with around 70% found just once. The sample consisted of lung tumor tissue. These receptors all stem from a man in his fifties or sixties with non-small cell lung cancer.

CDR3 residues: CASSSYRPGHIYGYTF. The CDR3 nucleotides are TGTGCCAGCAGCTCCTACCGCCCGGGACACATCTATGGCTACACCTTC. The chain uses TRBV28 and TRBJ1-2; perhaps TRBD1 as D (6 bases). Trimming removed 6 bases from V and 4 bases from J, with 21 bases in between. The CDR3 is 16 residues long. CDR1 and CDR2 (germline): MDHEN, SYDVKM.

Concerning this clonotype: The junction departs from germline at one end; a sequencing error may be responsible. The CDR3 bases are TGCAGCGTTGAAGATCAAGAGACCCACTACTTC. It specifies CSVEDQETHYF. This chain joins TRBV29-1 and TRBJ2-5, with D unclear. The CDR3 spans 11 residues. Germline lookup yields CDR1 SQVTM and CDR2 ANQGSEA.

This sequence joins TRBV5-1 and TRBJ1-4; TRBD1 agrees at 8 bases. Germline V gene data show CDR1 as SGHRS and CDR2 as YFSETQ. The CDR3 covers 13 residues. Trimming removed 4 bases from V and 8 bases from J; junction bases left unmatched: 4. The CDR3 spells CASSMTGEEKLFF. In DNA, the CDR3 is TGCGCCAGCAGCATGACAGGGGAGGAAAAACTGTTTTTT.

For this clonotype: At one of its ends the junction is not consistent with the germline gene, which may arise from a read error. V and J are TRBV30 and TRBJ2-4, with 7 bases identical to TRBD1. The CDR3 runs 16 residues. Germline CDR1 reads GTSNPN; CDR2 reads SVGIG (reference sequence). The CDR3 loop reads CAWSVGGRLAKNIQHF. The CDR3, as DNA: TGTGCCTGGAGTGTAGGGGGCCGCTTAGCCAAAAACATTCAGCACTTC.

Notes on this clonotype: One end of the junction does not line up with germline, which may come from a read error. The rearrangement links TRBV6-2 or TRBV6-3 to TRBJ2-7, with D perhaps matching TRBD1 or TRBD2 (5 bases each). The CDR3 runs 14 residues. Germline V gene sequence: CDR1 MNHEY, CDR2 SVGEGT. CDR3 bases: TGTGTCAGCAGAAAGGGACGAAACTCCTACGAGCTGTACTTC. This gives the protein CVSRKGRNSYELYF.

The table lists this clonotype with many counts. The chain employs TRBV10-1 and TRBJ1-1; D ambiguous. Germline-derived CDR1 and CDR2 are WNHNN and SYGVQD (reference sequence). The length of the CDR3 is 12 residues. V was shortened by 3 bases and J by 7 bases, with 9 bases between the two germline ends. The DNA for the CDR3 is TGCGCCAGCAGTGATCGGACCCATGAAGCTTTCTTT. Residues: CASSDRTHEAFF.

This clonotype has at least ten counts. This sequence joins TRBV6-6 and TRBJ1-3; 7 positions match TRBD1. The CDR3 is 15 amino acids. After removal of 5 bases from V and 1 base from J, the junction contained 5 bases not matched to a gene. Germline CDR1 reads MNHNY; CDR2 reads SVGAGI (reference sequence). In nucleotides, the CDR3 is TGTGCCAGCAGTACAAAGGGGGCGTCTGGAAACACCATATATTTT. Protein product: CASSTKGASGNTIYF.

Only a few counts were recorded for this clonotype. One base away lies a much larger clone, so this may be a sequencing read error. V and J are TRBV6-6 and TRBJ1-6; a possible D gene is TRBD1 (5 bases). In germline, CDR1 is MNHNY, CDR2 SVGAGI (reference sequence). The CDR3 totals 14 residues. The DNA of the CDR3 is TGTGTCAGCAGTTACGGTGGCAGGGTGAACCCCCTCCACTTT. Its protein is CVSSYGGRVNPLHF.

Turning to this clonotype: This may be a read error: a much more frequent sequence differs by one nucleotide. CDR3 protein: CSARVGPKTYKQYF. The CDR3 DNA reads as TGCAGTGCTAGAGTAGGGCCTAAGACCTACAAGCAGTACTTC. V gene TRBV20-1 combines with J gene TRBJ2-7; D is unclear. The CDR3 has 14 amino acids. Germline-derived CDR1 and CDR2 are DFQATT and SNEGSKA (reference sequence).

There are a few counts of this clonotype. CDR3 nucleotide sequence: TGCAACCCCGACGAGCGCAGGAACACTGAAGCTTTCTTT. It encodes CNPDERRNTEAFF. The chain combines TRBV20-1 with TRBJ1-1; the D is unclear. The CDR3 has 13 amino acids. From germline, CDR1 is DFQATT and CDR2 SNEGSKA (reference sequence).

Concerning this clonotype itself: This may come from a read error, since a much larger clone is one base off. The chain couples TRBV5-4 to TRBJ2-3; 11 nucleotides match TRBD2. The CDR3 has 16 residues. Germline V gene lookup returns CDR1 SGHNT and CDR2 YYREEE (reference sequence). The CDR3 loop is CASSSGLAVVTDTRYF. The CDR3 DNA follows: TGTGCCAGCAGCTCGGGACTAGCGGTCGTCACAGATACGCGGTATTTT.

The chain employs TRBV20-1 and TRBJ2-3, with 7 positions matching TRBD1. Trimming cost V 7 bases and J 2 bases; bases outside gene matches: 9. The germline V gene has CDR1 DFQATT and CDR2 SNEGSKA (reference sequence). The CDR3 consists of 14 residues. CDR3 loop: CSVPWDRPTDTQYF. The CDR3 DNA is TGCAGTGTTCCATGGGACAGACCCACAGATACGCAGTATTTT.

The sample holds a few counts of this clonotype. A much larger clone is a single base away; this may be a read error. V and J are TRBV11-3 and TRBJ1-1; tentative D call: TRBD1 (5 bases). CDR1 SGHNT and CDR2 YENEEA come from the germline V gene. The CDR3 is 14 amino acids. The DNA of the CDR3 is TGTGCCAGCAGCTGGGGCACCCAGAACACTGAAGCTTTATTT. Translation: CASSWGTQNTEALF.

As regards this clonotype: This may stem from a read error, because a much larger clone lies one nucleotide away. The rearrangement joins TRBV20-1 to TRBJ2-1; 10 bases align to TRBD2. The CDR3 has 14 amino acids. Germline V gene lookup returns CDR1 DFQATT and CDR2 SNEGSKA (reference sequence). The CDR3 DNA follows: TGCAGTGCTAAGGCTAGCGGGGGATACAATGATCAGTTCTTC. It encodes CSAKASGGYNDQFF.

The genes are TRBV20-1 and TRBJ1-5; 7 nucleotides match TRBD1. Germline CDR1 is DFQATT and CDR2 is SNEGSKA (reference sequence). The CDR3 has 15 residues. Trimming at V came to 3 bases and at J to 6 bases, leaving 11 bases not matched to a gene. The DNA of the CDR3 is TGCAGTGCTAGGGAACAGAGGGGGCTGGGTCAGCCCCAGCATTTT. This translates into CSAREQRGLGQPQHF.

The CDR3 sequence: CASSSGTQNEKLFF. DNA for the CDR3: TGCGCCAGCAGCTCCGGGACGCAAAATGAAAAACTGTTTTTT. The chain recombines TRBV5-1 with TRBJ1-4; D possibly corresponds to TRBD1 (5 bases). CDR1 and CDR2 (germline): SGHRS, YFSETQ. V was shortened by 3 bases and J by 5 bases, with 11 bases between the two germline ends. The CDR3 extends over 14 amino acids.

This clonotype was picked up many times. The V and J genes are TRBV6-5 and TRBJ1-5, with D perhaps matching TRBD1 (5 bases). V was shortened by 0 bases and J by 1 base, with 7 bases between the two germline ends. The CDR3 loop spans 15 amino acids. The germline V gene has CDR1 MNHEY and CDR2 SVGAGI. The DNA of the CDR3 is TGTGCCAGCAGTTACTCCAGGGAGAGCAATCAGCCCCAGCATTTT. It translates to CASSYSRESNQPQHF.

This clonotype was observed at least ten times. The gene calls are TRBV6-6 and TRBJ2-2; TRBD1 aligns across 11 bases. V dropped 8 bases and J dropped 7; count of bases not matched to a gene: 3. The V gene's germline CDR1 is MNHNY and CDR2 SVGAGI (reference sequence). The CDR3 loop spans 13 amino acids. The CDR3 DNA sequence: TGTGCCAGCCGGACAGGGGGCTTCGGGGAGCTGTTTTTT. Protein sequence: CASRTGGFGELFF.

The rearrangement links TRBV11-3 to TRBJ2-3, with TRBD2 as a possible D gene (7 bases). V lost 11 bases to trimming and J lost 6 bases, with 18 bases between them. Germline V gene sequence: CDR1 SGHNT, CDR2 YENEEA. This CDR3 is built from 13 residues. The CDR3 DNA is TGTGCCTCCTGTAGGGGGGGCCCTGATACGCAGTATTTT. Translation gives CASCRGGPDTQYF.

The rearrangement uses TRBV11-3 and TRBJ2-4, with no clear D. Trimming cost V 0 bases and J 10 bases, with 16 bases left between them. The germline gives CDR1 SGHNT, CDR2 YENEEA. The CDR3 is 15 amino acids. The CDR3 nucleotides are TGTGCCAGCAGCTTAGATCGGCATCCGGCGAATATTCAGTACTTC. The encoded protein is CASSLDRHPANIQYF.

In this sample, this clonotype turned up a few times. The genes are TRBV6-5 and TRBJ1-4; D is perhaps TRBD1 (6 bases). Per germline, CDR1 MNHEY and CDR2 SVGAGI. The V and J ends lost 5 bases and 0 bases respectively, with 13 bases between them. The length of the CDR3 is 16 residues. The chain's CDR3 is CASSPDRLTTNEKLFF. The CDR3 DNA is TGTGCCAGCAGTCCCGACAGGCTAACAACTAATGAAAAACTGTTTTTT.

About this clonotype: This likely comes from a read error, as the CDR3 has no conserved phenylalanine or tryptophan at its end. V usage is TRBV11-2 and J usage is TRBJ1-2; a possible D gene is TRBD1 (5 bases). CDR1 is SGHAT, CDR2 FQNNGV, per germline. There are 13 residues in the CDR3. The CDR3 DNA follows: TGCGCCATCAGCTTAGGATGGGGGGATGGCTACACCATC. Its protein is CAISLGWGDGYTI.

As for this clonotype: One junction end does not reproduce the germline sequence, and a read error may be involved. The genes are TRBV11-2 and TRBJ2-6, with D perhaps TRBD1 (6 bases). The CDR3 is made up of 18 amino acids. Germline loops: CDR1 SGHAT, CDR2 FQNNGV. CDR3 bases: TGTGCCAGCGGTCCAACTAGAGGGGGAGCCACTGGGGCCAACGTCATGACTTTC. It codes for CASGPTRGGATGANVMTF.